This note documents a single TCR beta chain sequence. Its antigen is currently not known. It has no much larger one-base neighbor in the sample; base qualities were not kept. In the same sample, other DNA sequences code for this CDR3. TCRbeta CDR3 regions were sequenced with the immunoSEQ Assay. After extraction, genomic DNA underwent amplification by bias-controlled multiplex PCR, followed by high-throughput sequencing. The original methods were these. Collapsing and filtering of sequences were performed to quantify the absolute abundance of each unique TCRbeta CDR3 region. T cell fraction was estimated by normalization of TCRbeta template counts to usable DNA, with usable DNA being measured through amplification of reference genes present in all nucleated cells. Repertoire TCRs were annotated as SARS-CoV-2-specific when V gene, CDR3 amino acid sequence and J gene were exactly matched to a known reactive TCR set. The reference SARS-CoV-2 TCR set was obtained from MIRA and was filtered for enrichment in COVID-19-positive ImmuneCODE repertoires, whereby public or cross-reactive TCRs were removed. Using the MIRA antigens, annotated TCRs were further analysed by specific ORF or by position within an ORF. Breadth was defined as annotated unique rearrangements over total unique productive rearrangements; depth was the summed frequency of those rearrangements. Two-sided Wilcoxon rank-sum tests were used to compare TCR breadth between groups. TCRdb limited this immuneACCESS table to in-frame rearrangements with V and J called. A share of clones is missing; checked studies link under half to unresolved V genes, and the rest is unexplained. D and trimming were read from the DNA, whereas the V and J calls and clone size are those reported in that table. The table for this sample lists approximately 420,000 clones; about 85% of them were counted only once. The top ten hold 3% to 3.5% of the sample.

Via the germline V gene, CDR1 is SGDLS and CDR2 YYNGEE. Trimming removed 0 bases from V and 3 bases from J; the gene matches leave 3 bases unexplained. CDR3 length: 16 amino acids, cysteine to phenylalanine. Only the CDR3 part of the read is kept: 48 bases, read in frame from the first base. Read against the paper, the sample's treatment or condition label means: roughly 19 received Ad26.COV2.S at low or high dose, single or two shots; a few received placebo; per-sample allocation not given. Repertoires of vaccine and placebo recipients were sequenced from samples collected on day 63 after the first injection. In Cohort 1b, 25 or so adults aged 18-55 years were enrolled at a single site in Boston, USA, between 29 July and 7 August 2020. Ad26.COV2.S was a replication-incompetent adenovirus type 26 vector that expressed a prefusion-stabilized SARS-CoV-2 spike protein derived from the original Wuhan strain.

The sample belongs to a study of Ad26.COV2.S vaccination and SARS-CoV-2 variants (dated by TCRdb to about 2021). Broadly, across the study: Vaccine-arm donors were drawn from COV1001, a multicentre, randomized, double-blind, placebo-controlled phase I-IIa trial of Ad26.COV2.S in healthy adults. Ad26.COV2.S was administered intramuscularly at a dose of 5x10^10 or 1x10^11 viral particles, either as one shot or as two shots given 56 days apart. The specificity and breadth of SARS-CoV-2-reactive T cell receptors after Ad26.COV2.S vaccination were assessed by TCRbeta repertoire sequencing. The TCR-sequenced set comprised about 32 samples: around 20 Ad26.COV2.S vaccine recipients, 5 placebo recipients and 8 SARS-CoV-2 convalescent individuals. Trial participants were randomized into five groups of five: low-dose or high-dose Ad26.COV2.S given once or twice, or placebo on both occasions. Investigators did not know the trial group allocation while performing experiments and assessing outcomes. The paper's findings and limits, for the study overall: Compared with placebo recipients, Ad26.COV2.S recipients showed higher spike-specific TCR breadth (P = 0.0014). The authors noted that the TCR breadth and depth analyses may have underestimated total T cell responses. Comparable non-spike TCR breadth was observed between vaccine and placebo recipients, consistent with only spike being contained in the vaccine. Substantial breadth of spike-specific CD8+ and CD4+ T cell responses was reported after vaccination. The study was not powered for comparison of responses between vaccine doses or regimens.

The rearrangement joined TRBV9 to TRBJ2-2, and TRBD2 aligns with 9 junction nucleotides. This material consisted of peripheral blood, taken in a trial of Ad26.COV2.S vaccine versus placebo. The receptor was derived from a person between 18 and 60 years old who received the Ad26.COV2.S COVID-19 vaccine or a placebo. The CDR3 has the sequence CASSVDLAGYTGELFF. At the DNA level, the sequence is TGTGCCAGCAGCGTAGACCTAGCGGGGTACACCGGGGAGCTGTTTTTT.